Given below is one TCR beta chain in context. The antigen is undetermined. This entry is derived from a study of cytomegalovirus exposure and HLA in healthy donors. Whole-study findings and limits: Later work showed greater clonal expansion in HLA-associated TCR beta chains than in equally common others. The study put under 200 TCR beta chains on its list as cytomegalovirus-associated.

J was trimmed by 2 bases and V by 2 bases; bases with no gene match: 3. CDR3 length equals 15 residues. Germline-derived CDR1 and CDR2 are SGHVS and FNYEAQ. The primer mix had 60 Vbeta and 13 Jbeta primers. Measured with immunoSEQ multiplex PCR; TCRdb has only the in-frame clones, and not every one. The sample includes about 130,000 clones, around 86% seen only once; the top ten take around 0.67%. This TCR was recovered from a man between 18 and 35 years old in good health and CMV-seronegative. The chain uses TRBV7-6 and TRBJ2-7, with 10 positions matching TRBD1. Sequencing input: PBMCs. The CDR3 region is CASSLMDRGAYEQYF. CDR3 coding DNA: TGTGCCAGCAGCTTAATGGACAGGGGGGCCTACGAGCAGTACTTC.